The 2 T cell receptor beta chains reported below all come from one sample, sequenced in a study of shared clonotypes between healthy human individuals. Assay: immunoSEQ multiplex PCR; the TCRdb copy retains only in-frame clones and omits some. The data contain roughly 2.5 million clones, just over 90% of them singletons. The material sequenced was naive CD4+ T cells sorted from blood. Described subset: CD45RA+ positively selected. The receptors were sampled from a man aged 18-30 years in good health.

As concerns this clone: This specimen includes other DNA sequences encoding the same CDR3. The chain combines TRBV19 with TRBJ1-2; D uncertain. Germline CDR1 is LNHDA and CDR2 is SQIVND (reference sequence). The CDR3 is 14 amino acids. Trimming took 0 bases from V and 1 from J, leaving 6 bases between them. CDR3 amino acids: CASSIEGSNYGYTF. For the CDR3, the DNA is TGTGCCAGTAGTATAGAGGGCAGTAACTATGGCTACACCTTC.

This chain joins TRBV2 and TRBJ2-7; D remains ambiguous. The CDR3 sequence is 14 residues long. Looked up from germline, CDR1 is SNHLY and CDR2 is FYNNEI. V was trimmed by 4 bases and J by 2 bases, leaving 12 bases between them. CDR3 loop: CASSGQATPYEQYF. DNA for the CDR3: TGTGCCAGCAGTGGCCAAGCCACCCCCTACGAGCAGTACTTC.